Described below is a single T cell receptor beta chain sequence and its context. TCRdb re-called clones from the PCR reads using MiXCR. This sample has 5,600 or so clones, with about 32% found just once. There were no patients who had received any treatment before thyroid surgery. This entry belongs to a study of metastatic and nonmetastatic thyroid tumors. The V gene end was trimmed by 8 bases and the J gene end by 0 bases; junction bases not matched to a gene: 20. CDR3 size: 19 residues. Germline CDR1 reads MNHNS; CDR2 reads SASEGT. The receptor was derived from a male donor with papillary thyroid cancer or a benign thyroid nodule (not recorded which). Some clones in this sample may be carry-over from other donors' samples. The sample consisted of adjacent normal tissue. The chain links TRBV6-1 to TRBJ1-1, with TRBD1 matching over 8 bases. The CDR3, as DNA: TGTGCCAGCGATAGAAGCAGATTCAGGACAGGGCGAATGAACACTGAAGCTTTCTTT. Its translation is CASDRSRFRTGRMNTEAFF.